This T cell receptor (beta chain) was obtained from a study of cytomegalovirus exposure and HLA in healthy donors. Study-level results: Being productive about 87% or about 30% of the time was typical of most TCR beta V segments in an earlier analysis. Clonal expansion, a later analysis showed, was greater in HLA-associated TCR beta chains than in equally common others. A later analysis reportedly found fewer N-insertions in an Asian-associated ancestry cluster than the roughly 730-donor mean.

This clone has only one observation. Its antigen is unknown. Trimming removed 5 bases at V and 1 base at J, with 8 bases between. The CDR3 has 14 amino acids. From germline, CDR1 is ENHRY and CDR2 SYGVKD. In the PCR, 60 Vbeta and 13 Jbeta primers were used. The table came from immunoSEQ multiplex PCR; TCRdb's copy has only in-frame clones and leaves some out. The data contain 100,000 to 150,000 clones, 80% of them singletons. Sequencing was carried out using PBMCs. This sequence joins TRBV10-3 and TRBJ1-4, with D maybe TRBD1 (5 bases). The origin of this receptor is a man in his forties in good health and CMV-seronegative. The CDR3 bases are TGTGCCATCAGTAAAACAGGAACTAATGAAAAACTGTTTTTT. Its translation is CAISKTGTNEKLFF.